The 31 T cell receptor beta chains below come from one sample, sequenced in a study of sequential checkpoint blockade in melanoma. Here immunoSEQ multiplex PCR was the method, and the copy in TCRdb shows in-frame clones only, minus some. Altogether under 20,000 clones are present, roughly two thirds being singletons, with the ten largest covering approximately 12%. The sample's treatment: randomized to nivolumab then ipilimumab (arm A) or the reverse (arm B). Sequenced here: CD8+ T cells sorted from blood (inferred from file names), sampled from a patient given nivolumab and ipilimumab in sequence. These receptors were obtained from a human donor with melanoma.

The chain couples TRBV19 to TRBJ1-1; D is perhaps TRBD1 (5 bases). In germline, CDR1 is LNHDA, CDR2 SQIVND (reference sequence). This CDR3 is built from 11 residues. Trimming removed 8 bases from V and 4 bases from J, with 8 bases in between. The CDR3 DNA follows: TGTGCCAGTCCAGGGCCCACTGAAGCTTTCTTT. The encoded protein is CASPGPTEAFF.

This clone came up a few times. The rearrangement links TRBV13 to TRBJ2-3; 12 bases map to TRBD2. Germline lookup yields CDR1 PRHDT and CDR2 FYEKMQ (reference sequence). This CDR3 is 17 amino acids long. V dropped 3 bases and J dropped 3; count of bases not matched to a gene: 7. CDR3 sequence: CASSFRLAGDGTDTQYF. The CDR3 DNA reads TGTGCCAGCAGCTTCAGACTAGCGGGGGACGGGACAGATACGCAGTATTTT.

The chain joins TRBV27 to TRBJ1-5; TRBD1 aligns across 9 bases. CDR1 and CDR2 from the germline V gene are MNHEY and SMNVEV (reference sequence). Trimming at V came to 6 bases and at J to 7 bases, leaving 7 bases not matched to a gene. CDR3 size: 14 residues. CDR3 region: CASRLQGAGQPQHF. In nucleotides, the CDR3 is TGTGCCAGCAGGTTACAGGGGGCCGGGCAGCCCCAGCATTTT.

The chain uses TRBV10-1 and TRBJ2-7, with TRBD1 as a possible D gene (6 bases). The CDR3 contains 13 residues. V was pared by 9 bases and J by 2 bases, with 14 bases between. CDR1 is WNHNN, CDR2 SYGVQD, per germline (reference sequence). The CDR3 reads CASSQGPTYEQYF. CDR3 sequence (DNA): TGCGCCAGTAGTCAGGGGCCAACCTACGAGCAGTACTTC.

This clone was observed once. The CDR3 DNA reads TGTGCCAGCAGCCAAGAGGATAGCGGGTCAACCTACGAGCAGTACTTC. Amino acids: CASSQEDSGSTYEQYF. The chain combines TRBV4-2 with TRBJ2-5; TRBD2 agrees at 7 bases. The assigned J gene may be wrong: the sequence end matches TRBJ2-7 better. This CDR3 contains 16 residues. Germline V gene lookup returns CDR1 LGHNA and CDR2 YNFKEQ.

V usage is TRBV6-6 and J usage is TRBJ2-3; D not certain. The CDR3 contains 13 residues. Germline-derived CDR1 and CDR2 are MNHNY and SVGAGI (reference sequence). Trimming took 5 bases from V and 2 from J, leaving 8 bases between them. This CDR3 is CASSLQVTDTQYF. The CDR3 nucleotides are TGTGCCAGCAGTCTGCAGGTCACAGATACGCAGTATTTT.

V is TRBV7-9 and J is TRBJ2-5, with D maybe TRBD1 (6 bases). Deletions cut 1 base from V and 4 bases from J, with 13 bases between. From germline, CDR1 is SEHNR and CDR2 FQNEAQ (reference sequence). This CDR3 region has 15 residues. CDR3 loop: CASSLEAGARETQYF. The CDR3 region has the DNA TGTGCCAGCAGCTTAGAGGCAGGGGCGAGAGAGACCCAGTACTTC. The complete variable domain, with remaining parts taken from reference TRBV7-9 and TRBJ2-5, reads DTGVSQNPRHKITKRGQNVTFRCDPISEHNRLYWYRQTLGQGPEFLTYFQNEAQLEKSRLLSDRFSAERPKGSFSTLEIQRTEQGDSAMYLCASSLEAGARETQYFGPGTRLLVL.

Points on this clone: An end of the junction differs from the germline gene, which may be a read error. CDR3: CASSKEGQGYEQYF. Here the CDR3 DNA reads TGTGCCAGCAGTAAAGAGGGACAGGGCTACGAGCAGTACTTC. The gene calls are TRBV10-3 and TRBJ2-7; 9 bases map to TRBD1. The CDR3 has 14 residues. Germline V gives CDR1 ENHRY, CDR2 SYGVKD.

This chain uses TRBV6-1 with TRBJ2-1, with D perhaps TRBD2 (7 bases). The germline CDR1 and CDR2 sequences are MNHNS and SASEGT. V dropped 11 bases and J dropped 1 base, with 15 bases sitting between them. The CDR3 has 14 amino acids. The DNA of the CDR3 is TGTGCCCTAGGACAGCGGGGTTCCTACAATGAGCAGTTCTTC. Encoded protein: CALGQRGSYNEQFF.

The gene calls are TRBV5-4 and TRBJ1-1; D unclear. Germline V CDR1 and CDR2: SGHNT, YYREEE (reference sequence). The CDR3 has 12 residues. Trimming left V 0 bases short and J 3 bases short, with 3 bases between. The DNA of the CDR3 is TGTGCCAGCAGCTTGGTCGACACTGAAGCTTTCTTT. Protein product: CASSLVDTEAFF. The full variable domain, rest sourced from reference TRBV5-4 and TRBJ1-1, is ETGVTQSPTHLIKTRGQQVTLRCSSQSGHNTVSWYQQALGQGPQFIFQYYREEENGRGNFPPRFSGLQFPNYSSELNVNALELDDSALYLCASSLVDTEAFFGQGTRLTVV.

The chain joins TRBV6-5 to TRBJ2-1; 9 bases map to TRBD1. V shed 9 bases and J 3 bases; nucleotides not matched to a gene: 9. From germline, CDR1 is MNHEY and CDR2 SVGAGI. The CDR3 consists of 15 residues. The CDR3 coding sequence is TGTGCCAGTATGTCCGGGACAGGGTTCTACAATGAGCAGTTCTTC. Amino acids: CASMSGTGFYNEQFF.

This clone has just one count. The chain combines TRBV13 with TRBJ1-4, with 8 bases identical to TRBD1. Germline trimming cut 5 bases from V and 8 bases from J; bases unmatched to any gene: 7. The CDR3 extends over 14 amino acids. Germline V gene data show CDR1 as PRHDT and CDR2 as FYEKMQ (reference sequence). For the CDR3, the DNA is TGTGCCAGCAGCCGCGACAGGGGAGGGGAAAAACTGTTTTTT. Translation: CASSRDRGGEKLFF.

The CDR3 DNA reads as TGTGCCAGCAGCCAATCGCCCACGCGGGGTTGGAATGGCTACACCTTC. Residues: CASSQSPTRGWNGYTF. The chain couples TRBV11-3 to TRBJ1-2; no clear D gene. Germline V CDR1 and CDR2: SGHNT, YENEEA. This CDR3 region has 16 residues. V was pared by 5 bases and J by 6 bases, with 22 bases between.

The chain is built from TRBV30 and TRBJ1-1, with a tentative D call TRBD1 (5 bases). V lost 6 bases and J lost 10, with 24 bases in between. This CDR3 is 14 amino acids long. The germline V gene has CDR1 GTSNPN and CDR2 SVGIG (reference sequence). This chain's CDR3 is CACEGTGLRPGAFF. CDR3 in DNA: TGTGCCTGCGAAGGAACGGGACTCCGGCCAGGAGCTTTCTTT.

On this clone: An end of the junction does not agree with germline; a read error may underlie this. The sample holds other DNA sequences that translate to the same CDR3. This chain links TRBV7-2 with TRBJ1-4, with D perhaps TRBD1 (5 bases). Germline CDR1 SGHTA, CDR2 FQGNSA. This CDR3 contains 15 residues. DNA for the CDR3: TGCGCCAGCAGCTCCCCTTACAGGAATAATGAAAAACTGTTTTTT. Its translation is CASSSPYRNNEKLFF.

V and J are TRBV9 and TRBJ1-2; perhaps TRBD1 as D (5 bases). This CDR3 comprises 16 residues. V lost 4 bases and J 1 base, leaving 17 bases between the germline ends. In germline, CDR1 is SGDLS, CDR2 YYNGEE. CDR3 in amino acids: CASSLDSFTFNYGYTF. CDR3 coding DNA: TGTGCCAGCAGCTTAGACAGTTTTACCTTTAACTATGGCTACACCTTC. The full variable domain, rest sourced from reference TRBV9 and TRBJ1-2, is DSGVTQTPKHLITATGQRVTLRCSPRSGDLSVYWYQQSLDQGLQFLIQYYNGEERAKGNILERFSAQQFPDLHSELNLSSLELGDSALYFCASSLDSFTFNYGYTFGSGTRLTVV.

The genes are TRBV15 and TRBJ2-3; 8 nucleotides match TRBD2. This CDR3 spans 15 amino acids. After removal of 1 base from V and 4 bases from J, the junction contained 4 bases not matched to a gene. Germline CDR1 is LNHNV and CDR2 is YYDKDF (reference sequence). CDR3 sequence reads: CATSRGTSKADTQYF. In nucleotides, the CDR3 is TGTGCCACCAGCAGAGGGACTAGCAAAGCAGATACGCAGTATTTT.

V is TRBV2 and J is TRBJ1-1; 8 bases align to TRBD1. CDR3 length equals 13 residues. Germline trimming cut 6 bases from V and 7 bases from J; bases unmatched to any gene: 7. CDR1 is SNHLY, CDR2 FYNNEI, per germline. DNA for the CDR3: TGTGCCAGCAGGGGGACAGGAACAGATGAAGCTTTCTTT. This encodes CASRGTGTDEAFF.

The CDR3 DNA is TGTGCCAGCACCGCGGGGGGACTAGGGGGGTTTACGATGTACAATGAGCAGTTCTTC. As protein: CASTAGGLGGFTMYNEQFF. J is TRBJ2-1 and V is TRBV2; the match to TRBD2 covers 8 bases. Germline trimming cut 7 bases from V and 4 bases from J; bases unmatched to any gene: 21. CDR1 is SNHLY and CDR2 is FYNNEI in the germline V gene. The length of the CDR3 is 19 residues.

This clone has only one observation. The V gene is TRBV10-3, the J gene TRBJ1-3; D gene uncertain. With 11 bases removed from V and 2 bases from J, the gap between germline ends came to 19 bases. This CDR3 is built from 15 residues. In germline, CDR1 is ENHRY, CDR2 SYGVKD. The CDR3 coding sequence is TGTGCCGTCGGCCTCGCGGGGAGAGCTGGAAACACCATATATTTT. Its protein is CAVGLAGRAGNTIYF.

The chain has TRBV4-3 and TRBJ2-1, with no clear D. The CDR3 sequence is 14 residues long. The V end lost 0 bases, the J end lost 7 bases, and 10 bases lay between the germline ends. Looked up from germline, CDR1 is LGHNA and CDR2 is YSLEER. The CDR3 nucleotides read TGCGCCAGCAGCCAAGATACCTCCCGGAATGAGCAGTTCTTC. As protein: CASSQDTSRNEQFF.

This clone was counted once. This sequence joins TRBV6-4 and TRBJ1-1; no firm D call. There are 14 residues in the CDR3. Trimming pared 0 bases from V and 5 bases from J, leaving 10 bases between. Germline V lookup: CDR1 MRHNA, CDR2 SNTAGT. The CDR3 DNA sequence: TGTGCCAGCAGTGACTCAAGTTTCGGGACTGAAGCTTTCTTT. Its protein product is CASSDSSFGTEAFF.

The gene calls are TRBV14 and TRBJ2-4, with TRBD2 identical over 14 bases. There are 19 residues in the CDR3. Trimming took 1 base from V and 0 from J; bases not matched to a gene: 5. CDR1 is SGHDN, CDR2 FVKESK, per germline. CDR3 in DNA: TGTGCCAGCAGCCAAGGGGGGACTAGCGGGGGCCTAGCCAAAAACATTCAGTACTTC. Its translation is CASSQGGTSGGLAKNIQYF.

To note about this clone: The same CDR3 is also encoded by other DNA sequences in this sample. The rearrangement joins TRBV6-5 to TRBJ1-1; D is ambiguous. The length of the CDR3 is 14 residues. Trimming left V 1 base short and J 1 base short, with 7 bases between. Germline V lookup: CDR1 MNHEY, CDR2 SVGAGI. DNA for the CDR3: TGTGCCAGCAGTTACTTTGGAGAGAACACTGAAGCTTTCTTT. Amino acids: CASSYFGENTEAFF.

The chain links TRBV4-3 to TRBJ2-2; no definite D call. From germline, CDR1 is LGHNA and CDR2 YSLEER. V was pared by 0 bases and J by 6 bases, with 5 bases between. The CDR3 is 13 residues long. CDR3 DNA: TGCGCCAGCAGCCAAGATTTCGCCGGGGAGCTGTTTTTT. It is translated as CASSQDFAGELFF.

V usage is TRBV27 and J usage is TRBJ2-7; D is ambiguous. Trimming removed 3 bases from V and 0 bases from J, with 6 bases in between. Germline CDR1 reads MNHEY; CDR2 reads SMNVEV (reference sequence). The CDR3 consists of 13 residues. For the CDR3, the DNA is TGTGCCAGCAGTTTGGTAGACTCCTACGAGCAGTACTTC. Its protein product is CASSLVDSYEQYF.

The chain is built from TRBV18 and TRBJ2-5; TRBD2 aligns across 14 bases. The CDR3 has 16 residues. Germline loops: CDR1 KGHSH, CDR2 LQKENI. Germline trimming cut 5 bases from V and 5 bases from J; bases unmatched to any gene: 7. The CDR3 DNA is TGTGCCAGCTCAGCGGGACTAGCGGGGGTCCTTGAGACCCAGTACTTC. This sequence encodes CASSAGLAGVLETQYF.

The CDR3 spells CASSFGRGLYEQYF. As DNA, the CDR3 is TGTGCCAGCAGCTTCGGCAGGGGGCTTTACGAGCAGTACTTC. The J gene is TRBJ2-7, the V gene TRBV7-9, with 8 positions matching TRBD1. With V trimmed by 3 bases and J by 4 bases, 5 bases remained unmatched. In germline, CDR1 is SEHNR, CDR2 FQNEAQ (reference sequence). The CDR3 totals 14 residues.

The chain links TRBV11-2 to TRBJ2-1, with 9 bases that match TRBD2. The V segment lost 5 bases and the J segment 0 bases; nucleotides outside the gene matches: 5. The germline V gene has CDR1 SGHAT and CDR2 FQNNGV. The CDR3 extends over 16 amino acids. CDR3: CASSLVAGDSYNEQFF. As DNA, the CDR3 is TGTGCCAGCAGCCTGGTAGCGGGAGACTCCTACAATGAGCAGTTCTTC.

The chain joins TRBV10-1 to TRBJ2-2, with TRBD1 matching 7 bases. The V and J ends lost 6 bases and 1 base, in that order; junction bases with no gene match: 5. The CDR3 sequence is 15 residues long. Germline V gene data show CDR1 as WNHNN and CDR2 as SYGVQD (reference sequence). CDR3 nucleotide sequence: TGCGCCAGCAGCACTGGGACAGAGAACACCGGGGAGCTGTTTTTT. It codes for CASSTGTENTGELFF.

The chain has TRBV6-5 and TRBJ1-6; the match to TRBD1 covers 7 bases. The CDR3 is 16 amino acids. Germline values: CDR1 MNHEY, CDR2 SVGAGI. V was clipped by 4 bases and J by 0 bases; unmatched bases: 3. The CDR3 region is CASSWTGDSYNSPLHF. The CDR3 region has the DNA TGTGCCAGCAGTTGGACAGGAGACTCCTATAATTCACCCCTCCACTTT.